What follows describes a single T cell receptor beta chain. Its antigen is undetermined. Repertoires were generated with immunoSEQ multiplex PCR, while TCRdb's copy carries only in-frame clones and drops some. The sample holds some 18,000 clones, about 88% seen once. This sample was included in a study of PD-1 blockade in classical Hodgkin lymphoma. Study observations and caveats: Newly diagnosed patients reportedly had lower baseline TCR diversity than healthy donors. The baseline diversity of complete responders showed similarity to that of newly diagnosed patients.

Time point of the sample: cycle 4 day 1 (C4D1), after more than five weeks of nivolumab. All patients relapsed after autologous stem cell transplantation, and brentuximab vedotin exposure varied. Thawed PBMCs underwent magnetic negative selection to obtain purified CD8+ T cells. With 4 bases removed from V and 6 bases from J, the gap between germline ends came to 8 bases. The CDR3 loop spans 12 amino acids. Germline V gives CDR1 SGHNT, CDR2 YYREEE (reference sequence). The clonotype originates from a human donor with classical Hodgkin lymphoma. Sample: CD8+ T cells from blood, taken before the fourth cycle of nivolumab. The J gene is TRBJ2-1, the V gene TRBV5-4, with D perhaps TRBD1 or TRBD2 (5 bases each). CDR3 sequence: CASSTGLNEQFF. CDR3 nucleotide sequence: TGTGCCAGCAGCACAGGACTCAATGAGCAGTTCTTC.